This T cell receptor (beta chain) was obtained from a study of blood T cell repertoires in COVID-19. For the study at large: Acute-phase and convalescent COVID-19 samples originated in the United States, Italy and Spain. The cDNA or gDNA used as material had been derived from T cells, B-cell-depleted T cells, or PBMCs.

The assay was immunoSEQ multiplex PCR, and TCRdb's table has in-frame clones only and misses some. The table has 90,000 to 130,000 clones, over 75% seen once; the top ten hold around 2%. CDR1 is MNHEY, CDR2 SMNVEV, per germline (reference sequence). There are 13 residues in the CDR3. Trimming shortened V by 4 bases and J by 10 bases, and 15 bases separated the two germline ends. The sequencing sample was made of peripheral blood. The clonotype was recovered from a human donor in a cohort sampled during active COVID-19. The J gene is TRBJ2-3, the V gene TRBV27, with TRBD2 as a possible D gene (5 bases). Written as DNA, the CDR3 is TGTGCCAGCAGTTATGGTGGAGCGGACTCGCAGTATTTT. It codes for CASSYGGADSQYF.